What follows are 14 T cell receptor beta chains derived from one specimen sequenced in a study of Graves' ophthalmopathy and Graves' hyperthyroidism. CDR3 regions of TCR beta were amplified from RNA transcripts. HTBI primers were employed in first-round RT-PCR, then a second-round multiplex PCR followed. TCRdb re-called the multiplex PCR reads through MiXCR, storing one row per CDR3 protein. Of approximately 410,000 distinct CDR3 sequences in the sample, approximately 15% are singletons; the top ten hold 5.5% to 7%. The specimen was peripheral blood. The receptors originated from a woman aged 18-35 years with stable Graves' hyperthyroidism.

This clonotype was observed many times. The rearrangement links TRBV6-2 or TRBV6-3 to TRBJ1-2; D unresolved. Germline CDR1 is MNHEY and CDR2 is SVGEGT. The CDR3 spans 12 residues. The V end was cut by 7 bases, the J end by 8 bases, with 14 bases between. The CDR3 nucleotides read TGTGCCAGCAATCCAACCTTGGGGGGCTACACCTTC. Residues: CASNPTLGGYTF.

This clonotype came up many times. This chain uses TRBV12-3 or TRBV12-4 with TRBJ2-7; 7 positions match TRBD1. The CDR3 runs to 14 residues. Unmatched junction bases numbered 8, after V lost 4 bases and J lost 5 bases. The CDR3, as DNA: TGTGCCAGCAGTTCCACCGGGACAGATAACGAGCAGTACTTC. Translated, it gives CASSSTGTDNEQYF.

This clonotype was recorded at least ten times. The V and J genes are TRBV7-8 and TRBJ1-1; D not certain. CDR3 length equals 14 residues. With 1 base removed from V and 3 bases from J, the gap between germline ends came to 9 bases. Germline lookup yields CDR1 SGHVS and CDR2 FQNEAQ. The CDR3 reads CASSLDVWDTEAFF. DNA for the CDR3: TGTGCCAGCAGCTTAGATGTCTGGGACACTGAAGCTTTCTTT.

Remarks on this clonotype: A much larger clonotype is one base distant, so this may be a read error. Likely a read error: the CDR3 ends without its conserved phenylalanine or tryptophan. The V call is TRBV4-1, the J call TRBJ2-7; D is perhaps TRBD2 (6 bases). Trimming left V 0 bases short and J 7 bases short, with 13 bases between. This CDR3 spans 14 amino acids. Germline V gene data show CDR1 as MGHRA and CDR2 as YSYEKL. Written as DNA, the CDR3 is TGCGCCAGCAGCCAAGAGTGGAGGGTAGGGGAGCAGTACTTG. As protein: CASSQEWRVGEQYL.

This clonotype was found many times. The chain combines TRBV6-2 or TRBV6-3 with TRBJ1-5, with TRBD1 as a possible D gene (6 bases). V dropped 2 bases and J dropped 7 bases, with 21 bases sitting between them. This CDR3 has 17 amino acids. CDR1 and CDR2 (germline): MNHEY, SVGEGT. This chain's CDR3 is CASSYGGAQGMDQPQHF. The DNA for the CDR3 is TGTGCCAGCAGTTACGGGGGTGCCCAGGGGATGGACCAGCCCCAGCATTTT.

This clonotype was observed at least ten times. The chain carries TRBV27 and TRBJ2-4; D may match TRBD1 or TRBD2 (7 bases each). Trimming removed 4 bases from V and 8 bases from J, with 12 bases in between. The CDR3 spans 13 residues. The V gene's germline CDR1 is MNHEY and CDR2 SMNVEV (reference sequence). This chain's CDR3 is CASSSQGRDIQYF. The CDR3 DNA is TGTGCCAGCAGTTCACAGGGGAGGGACATTCAGTACTTC.

This clonotype was found many times. This rearrangement joins TRBV24-1 to TRBJ2-7; TRBD1 aligns across 8 bases. J gave up 4 bases and V 3 bases, and 7 bases lay outside the gene matches. The CDR3 contains 15 residues. The germline V gene encodes CDR1 KGHDR and CDR2 SFDVKD. DNA for the CDR3: TGTGCCACCAGTGATCCTGTCCGGGACAGGTACGAGCAGTACTTC. It is translated as CATSDPVRDRYEQYF.

Many counts were recorded for this clonotype. The chain is built from TRBV12-3 or TRBV12-4 and TRBJ2-2; 9 bases fit TRBD1. This CDR3 is 14 amino acids long. The J segment lost 3 bases and the V segment lost 5 bases, leaving 1 base of the junction unmatched. Here the CDR3 DNA reads TGTGCCAGCAGTCGGACAGGGGACACCGGGGAGCTGTTTTTT. Translating it yields CASSRTGDTGELFF.

This clonotype was seen at least ten times. The genes are TRBV6-1 and TRBJ2-7; 7 positions match TRBD1. With 1 base clipped from V and 2 bases from J, the junction kept 2 bases outside the gene matches. The CDR3 has 14 amino acids. The germline CDR1 and CDR2 sequences are MNHNS and SASEGT. In DNA, the CDR3 is TGTGCCAGCAGTGAAGTCGGGACAGCCTACGAGCAGTACTTC. The encoded protein is CASSEVGTAYEQYF.

This clonotype was observed many times. The chain links TRBV6-1 to TRBJ1-2; tentative D call: TRBD1 (6 bases). The germline V gene encodes CDR1 MNHNS and CDR2 SASEGT. The V gene lost 10 bases and the J gene lost 4 bases, with 16 bases spanning the gap. The CDR3 totals 13 residues. The chain's CDR3 is CAITPGHLYGYTF. CDR3 DNA sequence: TGTGCCATCACCCCGGGACATCTCTATGGCTACACCTTC.

This clonotype was recorded many times. V and J are TRBV20-1 and TRBJ1-1; 9 bases map to TRBD1. Trimming at V came to 0 bases and at J to 1 base, leaving 12 bases not matched to a gene. The V gene's germline CDR1 is DFQATT and CDR2 SNEGSKA (reference sequence). This CDR3 has 18 residues. CDR3 DNA: TGCAGTGCTAGAGACCTCGGGGGACAGGGTCCCCCGAACACTGAAGCTTTCTTT. This translates into CSARDLGGQGPPNTEAFF.

There are many counts of this clonotype. The rearrangement joins TRBV6-2 or TRBV6-3 to TRBJ1-1, with 8 bases identical to TRBD1. The CDR3 contains 16 residues. Losses at the gene ends were 2 bases for V and 0 bases for J; bases not matched to a gene: 5. The germline CDR1 and CDR2 sequences are MNHEY and SVGEGT. The CDR3 nucleotides are TGTGCCAGCAGTTACCCTGGACAGGGTTTGAACACTGAAGCTTTCTTT. This codes for CASSYPGQGLNTEAFF.

This clonotype has at least ten counts. This chain connects TRBV12-3 or TRBV12-4 to TRBJ1-1; the D is unclear. CDR3 length: 11 amino acids. V was cut by 6 bases and J by 3 bases, with 5 bases left in between. CDR3 region: CASRGYTEAFF. Here the CDR3 DNA reads TGTGCCAGCAGGGGGTACACTGAAGCTTTCTTT.

At least ten counts were recorded for this clonotype. The chain combines TRBV12-3 or TRBV12-4 with TRBJ1-1, with D unresolved. The CDR3 has 15 amino acids. V was trimmed by 2 bases and J by 0 bases, leaving 10 bases between them. The DNA of the CDR3 is TGTGCCAGCAGTTTAACTCCCACACTGAACACTGAAGCTTTCTTT. It specifies CASSLTPTLNTEAFF.